This T cell receptor (beta chain) was sequenced during a study of blood T cell repertoires in COVID-19. Sequencing was performed with immunoSEQ multiplex PCR; in TCRdb, only in-frame clones are kept and a portion is missing. The repertoire consists of fewer than 300,000 clones, with more than 80% occurring once and the leading ten covering 0.9% to 1.2%. The length of the CDR3 is 16 residues. V lost 3 bases and J 7 bases, leaving 16 bases between the germline ends. The germline CDR1 and CDR2 sequences are MNHEY and SVGEGT. Sequences were obtained from PBMCs or T cells enriched from blood (not recorded which). This clonotype was obtained from a woman younger than 45 who had recovered from COVID-19. This rearrangement joins TRBV6-2 or TRBV6-3 to TRBJ1-6; the D is unclear. The CDR3 here is CASSYSVAVMNSPLHF. In DNA, the CDR3 is TGTGCCAGCAGTTATTCGGTAGCGGTAATGAATTCACCCCTCCACTTT.